A single sample is the source of the 14 T cell receptor beta chains below, sequenced in a study of T-cell reconstitution after alpha-beta-depleted transplantation in children. Unique molecular identifiers were incorporated into the prepared TCRbeta library. TCRdb itself ran the PCR reads through MiXCR, one entry per CDR3 protein. The sample has about 170,000 distinct CDR3 sequences, 11% seen once. The specimen was PBMCs, collected before TCRalphabeta/CD19-depleted stem cell transplant. The receptors here all came from a boy younger than 10 with acute myeloid leukemia, due to receive a stem cell transplant.

There are many counts of this clonotype. The chain recombines TRBV10-3 with TRBJ2-2, with TRBD1 matching over 9 bases. The ends lost 4 bases at V and 3 bases at J; junction bases unmatched: 0. Germline V lookup: CDR1 ENHRY, CDR2 SYGVKD. The CDR3 has 14 residues. This CDR3 reads CAISGDRDTGELFF. CDR3 bases: TGTGCCATCAGTGGGGACAGGGACACCGGGGAGCTGTTTTTT.

This clonotype has at least ten counts. The chain combines TRBV20-1 with TRBJ2-5; D is possibly TRBD1 or TRBD2 (5 bases each). Germline V gives CDR1 DFQATT, CDR2 SNEGSKA (reference sequence). This CDR3 is 15 amino acids long. V shed 3 bases and J shed 5 bases, with 19 bases lying between them. CDR3 sequence: CSARPAGAAIETQYF. CDR3 nucleotide sequence: TGCAGTGCTAGGCCAGCCGGGGCGGCCATCGAGACCCAGTACTTC.

This clonotype was counted ten times or more. The rearrangement joins TRBV5-5 to TRBJ2-1; no definite D call. V was cut by 0 bases and J by 2 bases, with 9 bases left in between. This CDR3 spans 15 amino acids. Germline V gene data show CDR1 as SGHKS and CDR2 as YYEKEE (reference sequence). CDR3 DNA sequence: TGTGCCAGCAGCTTGGTCATTACAACCTACAATGAGCAGTTCTTC. It codes for CASSLVITTYNEQFF.

To note about this clonotype: This may be a read error, as it is one base from a much larger clone. V is TRBV7-9 and J is TRBJ2-7, with D tentatively TRBD1 or TRBD2 (5 bases each). Germline CDR1 SEHNR, CDR2 FQNEAQ (reference sequence). The CDR3 has 13 residues. Trimming took off 7 bases at V and 7 bases at J, with 17 bases between the two ends. The DNA of the CDR3 is TGTGCCAGCACTAAACCGGGACGCTATGAGCAGTACGTC. Translation gives CASTKPGRYEQYV.

Of note for this clonotype: A read error may be the cause here, since a much bigger clone is one base away. The conserved final phenylalanine or tryptophan is absent from the CDR3, which likely points to a read error. The V and J genes are TRBV12-3 or TRBV12-4 and TRBJ1-5; 7 bases are a match to TRBD1. The V and J ends lost 6 bases and 5 bases, in that order; junction bases with no gene match: 4. The CDR3 is made up of 13 amino acids. This chain's CDR3 is CASSPGGYQPQHL. Written as DNA, the CDR3 is TGTGCCAGCAGCCCAGGGGGGTATCAGCCCCAGCATTTA.

Comment on this clonotype: A read error may be the cause here, since a much bigger clone is one base away. V and J are TRBV20-1 and TRBJ2-2; D not certain. Germline V gene sequence: CDR1 DFQATT, CDR2 SNEGSKA (reference sequence). The CDR3 has 16 residues. The CDR3 here is CCARDLVAANTGELFF. CDR3 bases: TGCTGTGCTAGAGATTTGGTGGCGGCGAACACCGGGGAGCTGTTTTTT.

The CDR3 is CASSPPTGAGYTF. DNA for the CDR3: TGTGCCAGCTCACCACCGACAGGGGCTGGCTACACCTTC. This chain uses TRBV18 with TRBJ1-2; 8 positions agree with TRBD1. J was trimmed by 7 bases and V by 0 bases; bases with no gene match: 1. The germline gives CDR1 KGHSH, CDR2 LQKENI. CDR3 length: 13 amino acids.

This clonotype was seen at least ten times. This chain joins TRBV24-1 and TRBJ2-3; D is ambiguous. The CDR3 has 13 residues. CDR1 and CDR2 (germline): KGHDR, SFDVKD. The germline V and J ends were trimmed by 6 bases and 2 bases, with 8 bases remaining between them. In DNA form, the CDR3 reads TGTGCCACCAGTTCGGGCTACACAGATACGCAGTATTTT. Translation gives CATSSGYTDTQYF.

This clonotype showed up many times. This CDR3 is CASSYRGGSTEAFF. CDR3 DNA sequence: TGTGCCAGCAGTTACAGGGGGGGCTCCACTGAAGCTTTCTTT. The rearrangement links TRBV12-3 or TRBV12-4 to TRBJ1-1; 8 positions agree with TRBD1. The CDR3 contains 14 residues. V shed 4 bases, J shed 4 bases, and the junction held 5 bases outside the gene matches.

The sample holds a few counts of this clonotype. This chain joins TRBV7-9 and TRBJ2-5, with D perhaps matching TRBD1 or TRBD2 (5 bases each). This CDR3 comprises 13 residues. Per germline, CDR1 SEHNR and CDR2 FQNEAQ (reference sequence). Trimming removed 2 bases at V and 5 bases at J, with 9 bases between. As DNA, the CDR3 is TGTGCCAGCAGCTTAACGGGGACGGAGACCCAGTACTTC. The encoded protein is CASSLTGTETQYF.

Many counts were recorded for this clonotype. This rearrangement joins TRBV9 to TRBJ1-2; D remains unclear. Trimming took off 0 bases at V and 5 bases at J, with 8 bases between the two ends. The CDR3 contains 13 residues. CDR1 is SGDLS, CDR2 YYNGEE, per germline. CDR3 nucleotides: TGTGCCAGCAGCGTAGCGGGGATGTATGGCTACACCTTC. Protein product: CASSVAGMYGYTF.

This clonotype has ten or more counts. J is TRBJ2-3 and V is TRBV5-1, with 7 bases that match TRBD2. The CDR3 is 18 residues long. Germline CDR1 reads SGHRS; CDR2 reads YFSETQ. The junction had 14 bases not matched to a gene; V was cut back by 4 bases and J by 0 bases. This CDR3 is CASSLFIAGTTSTDTQYF. CDR3 nucleotide sequence: TGCGCCAGCAGCCTATTTATAGCGGGTACAACTAGCACAGATACGCAGTATTTT.

V gene TRBV2 combines with J gene TRBJ2-3; a possible D gene is TRBD2 (6 bases). Trimming took 4 bases from V and 6 from J, leaving 14 bases between them. Per the germline V gene, CDR1 is SNHLY and CDR2 is FYNNEI. There are 14 residues in the CDR3. CDR3 residues: CASSAPEEGDTQYF. CDR3 DNA sequence: TGTGCCAGCAGTGCCCCAGAGGAGGGGGATACGCAGTATTTT. Full variable domain (rest looked up from reference TRBV2 and TRBJ2-3): EPEVTQTPSHQVTQMGQEVILRCVPISNHLYFYWYRQILGQKVEFLVSFYNNEISEKSEIFDDQFSVERPDGSNFTLKIRSTKLEDSAMYFCASSAPEEGDTQYFGPGTRLTVL.

The CDR3 region has the DNA TGTGCCAGCAGGTTGATCCGGAGGGGTTTCGGGGGGGCCCACAATGAGCAGTTCTTC. Amino acid sequence: CASRLIRRGFGGAHNEQFF. The chain combines TRBV2 with TRBJ2-1; 8 nucleotides line up with TRBD2. Germline V CDR1 and CDR2: SNHLY, FYNNEI. CDR3 length equals 19 residues. V lost 6 bases to trimming and J lost 5 bases; unmatched junction nucleotides: 21.